The 17 T cell receptor beta chains reported below all come from one sample, sequenced in a study of blood T cell repertoires in COVID-19. The assay was immunoSEQ multiplex PCR, and TCRdb's table has in-frame clones only and misses some. The sample consists of more than 45,000 clones, roughly 85% of them appearing once. Sequencing was carried out using peripheral blood. The receptors shown here come from a human donor in a cohort sampled during active COVID-19.

The chain employs TRBV19 and TRBJ2-3; D is unclear. V was clipped by 3 bases and J by 5 bases, with 9 bases between them. CDR1 and CDR2 (germline): LNHDA, SQIVND (reference sequence). CDR3 length: 13 residues. In nucleotides, the CDR3 is TGTGCCAGTAGTATTGGGCCGATAGATACGCAGTATTTT. It translates to CASSIGPIDTQYF.

The J gene is TRBJ2-2, the V gene TRBV6-5, with D maybe TRBD1 (6 bases). Germline V CDR1 and CDR2: MNHEY, SVGAGI. V was shortened by 4 bases and J by 6 bases, with 15 bases between the two germline ends. CDR3 size: 15 residues. Here the CDR3 reads CASSSINRVPGELFF. For the CDR3, the DNA is TGTGCCAGCAGTTCCATCAACAGGGTACCCGGGGAGCTGTTTTTT.

The CDR3 reads CASSAGRGEQFF. CDR3 coding DNA: TGTGCCAGCAGCGCCGGTAGGGGTGAGCAGTTCTTC. This chain connects TRBV13 to TRBJ2-1, with a possible D match to TRBD1 (5 bases). Deletions cut 5 bases from V and 9 bases from J, with 11 bases between. The CDR3 spans 12 residues. Germline-derived CDR1 and CDR2 are PRHDT and FYEKMQ (reference sequence).

The chain employs TRBV27 and TRBJ2-3, with TRBD1 matching 8 bases. From germline, CDR1 is MNHEY and CDR2 SMNVEV (reference sequence). The CDR3 runs to 14 residues. With V trimmed by 5 bases and J by 3 bases, 4 bases remained unmatched. The CDR3 loop is CASSLGTGTDTQYF. For the CDR3, the DNA is TGTGCCAGCAGTCTGGGGACAGGAACAGATACGCAGTATTTT.

The chain links TRBV28 to TRBJ1-6; TRBD1 aligns across 9 bases. The germline CDR1 and CDR2 sequences are MDHEN and SYDVKM. V shed 2 bases and J 7 bases; nucleotides not matched to a gene: 3. This CDR3 is 15 amino acids long. DNA for the CDR3: TGTGCCAGCAGTTTACCACAGGGGGCGAATTCACCCCTCCACTTT. It codes for CASSLPQGANSPLHF.

The chain recombines TRBV9 with TRBJ1-4; D uncertain. Trimming shortened V by 3 bases and J by 7 bases, and 10 bases separated the two germline ends. In germline, CDR1 is SGDLS, CDR2 YYNGEE. The CDR3 totals 13 residues. Here the CDR3 DNA reads TGTGCCAGCAGCGCCTGGTCCGGTGAAAAACTGTTTTTT. This gives the protein CASSAWSGEKLFF.

The chain uses TRBV9 and TRBJ2-5; TRBD1 agrees at 7 bases. V lost 2 bases and J lost 5; bases outside the gene matches: 6. This CDR3 comprises 14 residues. Germline CDR1 SGDLS, CDR2 YYNGEE. The CDR3 region is CASSVRQGRETQYF. CDR3 sequence (DNA): TGTGCCAGCAGCGTCCGACAGGGTAGGGAGACCCAGTACTTC.

This clone occurred once. The V gene is TRBV5-1, the J gene TRBJ2-5; possibly TRBD2 for D (6 bases). Germline V gives CDR1 SGHRS, CDR2 YFSETQ. The CDR3 length is 16 residues. The V and J ends lost 2 bases and 5 bases respectively, with 19 bases between them. The DNA for the CDR3 is TGCGCCAGCAGCTTTTATTCCGGGACTGGTGCGGAGACCCAGTACTTC. Translating gives CASSFYSGTGAETQYF.

The gene calls are TRBV6-5 and TRBJ2-2; 11 bases match TRBD1. V lost 0 bases and J lost 9; bases outside the gene matches: 6. Germline V lookup: CDR1 MNHEY, CDR2 SVGAGI. The CDR3 totals 16 residues. This chain's CDR3 is CASSYSPGQGDRELFF. The CDR3 DNA is TGTGCCAGCAGTTACTCGCCGGGACAGGGGGACCGGGAGCTGTTTTTT.

V gene TRBV29-1 combines with J gene TRBJ2-7, with D maybe TRBD2 (5 bases). The length of the CDR3 is 12 residues. In germline, CDR1 is SQVTM, CDR2 ANQGSEA. V lost 6 bases, J lost 3 bases, and 12 bases lay in between. The CDR3 DNA reads as TGCAGCGTGCGCCTCCGGGGCTACGAGCAGTACTTC. It encodes CSVRLRGYEQYF.

The chain combines TRBV18 with TRBJ2-7; a possible D gene is TRBD1 (6 bases). There are 15 residues in the CDR3. Germline CDR1 reads KGHSH; CDR2 reads LQKENI. Trimming removed 5 bases from V and 4 bases from J, with 18 bases in between. The CDR3 DNA reads TGTGCCAGCTCATCAGGGACACCGGTTGTGTACGAGCAGTACTTC. It encodes CASSSGTPVVYEQYF.

This clone showed up just once. The rearrangement uses TRBV7-2 and TRBJ2-7; the match to TRBD1 covers 8 bases. Germline CDR1 is SGHTA and CDR2 is FQGNSA. J was trimmed by 4 bases and V by 1 base; bases with no gene match: 3. CDR3 length: 14 amino acids. The CDR3 loop reads CASSLGTGPYEQYF. DNA for the CDR3: TGTGCCAGCAGCTTAGGGACAGGGCCATACGAGCAGTACTTC.

This clone has a single count. CDR3 sequence (DNA): TGTGCCAGCTCTCTCGACAGGGTCTGGACTGAAGCTTTCTTT. Its protein is CASSLDRVWTEAFF. V and J are TRBV18 and TRBJ1-1; 7 bases line up with TRBD1. Germline assignment: CDR1 KGHSH and CDR2 LQKENI. Trimming took 6 bases from V and 5 from J; bases not matched to a gene: 9. This CDR3 region has 14 residues. The full variable domain, rest sourced from reference TRBV18 and TRBJ1-1, is NAGVMQNPRHLVRRRGQEARLRCSPMKGHSHVYWYRQLPEEGLKFMVYLQKENIIDESGMPKERFSAEFPKEGPSILRIQQVVRGDSAAYFCASSLDRVWTEAFFGQGTRLTVV.

This clone was found a few times. CDR3 sequence (DNA): TGTGCCAGTAAGACTAGCGGGAATACCTACAATGAGCAGTTCTTC. Encoded protein: CASKTSGNTYNEQFF. The V and J genes are TRBV19 and TRBJ2-1; TRBD2 matches at 11 bases. Germline assignment: CDR1 LNHDA and CDR2 SQIVND (reference sequence). The CDR3 length is 15 residues. With V trimmed by 7 bases and J by 2 bases, 4 bases remained unmatched.

The chain uses TRBV6-6 and TRBJ2-7; 7 nucleotides match TRBD1. CDR1 is MNHNY, CDR2 SVGAGI, per germline (reference sequence). The CDR3 length is 12 residues. The junction had 3 bases not matched to a gene; V was cut back by 7 bases and J by 3 bases. As DNA, the CDR3 is TGTGCCAGCAAAGACAGGGACTACGAGCAGTACTTC. It codes for CASKDRDYEQYF.

J is TRBJ1-5 and V is TRBV5-8; D is undetermined. V shed 0 bases and J shed 6 bases, with 10 bases lying between them. CDR1 SGHTS and CDR2 YDEGEE come from the germline V gene. This CDR3 comprises 14 residues. The CDR3 DNA reads TGTGCCAGCAGCTTGGGGTGGGGAGGTCAGCCCCAGCATTTT. The encoded protein is CASSLGWGGQPQHF. Full variable domain (remainder filled in from reference TRBV5-8 and TRBJ1-5): EAGVTQSPTHLIKTRGQQATLRCSPISGHTSVYWYQQALGLGLQFLLWYDEGEERNRGNFPPRFSGRQFPNYSSELNVNALELEDSALYLCASSLGWGGQPQHFGDGTRLSIL.

The chain recombines TRBV19 with TRBJ1-6; D gene uncertain. This CDR3 is 12 amino acids long. Per the germline V gene, CDR1 is LNHDA and CDR2 is SQIVND (reference sequence). The V end was cut by 3 bases, the J end by 7 bases, with 4 bases between. The CDR3 DNA is TGTGCCAGTAGTATCTCGAATTCACCCCTCCACTTT. Encoded protein: CASSISNSPLHF.